The 28 T cell receptor beta chains below all came from one sample that was sequenced in a study of shared clonotypes between healthy human individuals. Using immunoSEQ multiplex PCR, the repertoire was profiled, and TCRdb retains in-frame clones only, with some absent. The table records over a million clones, 75% of them present only once. The sequenced sample consisted of memory CD4+ T cells sorted from blood. The subset here: CD45RA-negative fraction. The receptors were gathered from a young man in good health.

The rearrangement uses TRBV7-2 and TRBJ2-5; TRBD2 matches at 9 bases. The CDR3 sequence is 18 residues long. Germline V gene lookup returns CDR1 SGHTA and CDR2 FQGNSA. V lost 2 bases to trimming and J lost 7 bases; unmatched junction nucleotides: 17. CDR3 coding DNA: TGTGCCAGCAGCTTAAGGGAGATTACCGGGACTAGCTACGGGACCCAGTACTTC. Protein product: CASSLREITGTSYGTQYF.

Points on this clone: It may be a read error: a sequence one base away is much more abundant. Other DNA sequences from this sample encode an identical CDR3 as well. The rearrangement joins TRBV7-2 to TRBJ1-6, with 8 positions matching TRBD1. V dropped 2 bases and J dropped 7; count of bases not matched to a gene: 1. This CDR3 is built from 14 residues. The germline V gene encodes CDR1 SGHTA and CDR2 FQGNSA. CDR3 sequence (DNA): TGTGCCAGCAGCTTACAGGGGGCCAATTCACCCCTCCACTTT. Its translation is CASSLQGANSPLHF.

The chain uses TRBV5-4 and TRBJ2-5; D is perhaps TRBD1 (7 bases). The CDR3 is 13 residues long. Trimming stripped 4 bases from V and 7 bases from J, with 14 bases between. CDR1 is SGHNT, CDR2 YYREEE, per germline (reference sequence). The CDR3 sequence: CASSPDRRGTQYF. CDR3 bases: TGTGCCAGCAGCCCGGACAGGCGGGGGACCCAGTACTTC.

This clone appeared a few times. One end of the junction is discordant with germline, which a read error may explain. V is TRBV5-5 and J is TRBJ2-3; tentatively, D is TRBD1 (6 bases). CDR1 is SGHKS and CDR2 is YYEKEE in the germline V gene (reference sequence). CDR3 size: 15 residues. The CDR3 loop reads CASSHGATGTDTQYF. CDR3 bases: TGCGCCAGCAGCCATGGGGCCACAGGGACAGATACGCAGTATTTT.

The chain joins TRBV7-2 to TRBJ2-3, with D unclear. The CDR3 loop spans 15 amino acids. With 1 base removed from V and 0 bases from J, the gap between germline ends came to 8 bases. Germline lookup yields CDR1 SGHTA and CDR2 FQGNSA. In nucleotides, the CDR3 is TGTGCCAGCAGCTTAGGGGCGAGTAGCACAGATACGCAGTATTTT. Protein product: CASSLGASSTDTQYF.

The genes are TRBV6-6 and TRBJ1-5, with D perhaps TRBD1 (6 bases). This CDR3 has 14 residues. The ends were cut back, 7 bases at V and 9 bases at J, with 19 bases in the middle. The germline CDR1 and CDR2 sequences are MNHNY and SVGAGI (reference sequence). This CDR3 reads CASKNSGAISPQHF. The CDR3 DNA is TGTGCCAGCAAAAACTCAGGGGCCATCTCGCCCCAGCATTTT.

In regard to this clone: Compared with germline, one end of the junction differs, possibly owing to a read error. The CDR3 protein is CASREGMGLATLF. The CDR3 DNA is TGTGCCAGCAGGGAGGGTATGGGACTTGCCACCCTCTTC. This chain uses TRBV6-1 with TRBJ2-1, with D perhaps TRBD2 (6 bases). From germline, CDR1 is MNHNS and CDR2 SASEGT. CDR3 length: 13 residues.

In this sample, this clone turned up a few times. V gene TRBV30 combines with J gene TRBJ1-2, with D uncertain. V was cut by 3 bases and J by 10 bases, with 12 bases left in between. Germline loops: CDR1 GTSNPN, CDR2 SVGIG (reference sequence). The CDR3 has 11 residues. The CDR3 reads CAWREGAVYTF. In DNA form, the CDR3 reads TGTGCCTGGAGAGAGGGTGCCGTCTACACCTTC.

The chain employs TRBV6-4 and TRBJ1-5; perhaps TRBD1 as D (5 bases). This CDR3 is built from 15 residues. V dropped 2 bases and J dropped 1 base, with 9 bases sitting between them. The V gene's germline CDR1 is MRHNA and CDR2 SNTAGT. Here the CDR3 DNA reads TGTGCCAGCAGTGACGGGGGGATCAGCAATCAGCCCCAGCATTTT. Translation gives CASSDGGISNQPQHF.

This clone was observed a handful of times. This chain uses TRBV15 with TRBJ2-1, with D possibly being TRBD1 or TRBD2 (5 bases each). Germline-derived CDR1 and CDR2 are LNHNV and YYDKDF (reference sequence). This CDR3 region has 14 residues. V dropped 1 base and J dropped 9 bases, with 13 bases sitting between them. CDR3 bases: TGTGCCACCAGCAGAGTACAGGTTCGGGGTGAGCAGTTCTTC. Protein sequence: CATSRVQVRGEQFF.

The chain combines TRBV30 with TRBJ1-5; TRBD1 is a possible D gene (5 bases). V shed 1 base and J shed 4 bases, with 11 bases lying between them. Germline V gene sequence: CDR1 GTSNPN, CDR2 SVGIG (reference sequence). CDR3 length: 14 residues. CDR3 DNA sequence: TGTGCCTGGAGTGAGGGACTGGGGAATCAGCCCCAGCATTTT. It encodes CAWSEGLGNQPQHF.

This chain connects TRBV6-5 to TRBJ2-3; D not resolved. This CDR3 has 14 amino acids. V lost 5 bases and J lost 1, with 10 bases in between. CDR1 is MNHEY, CDR2 SVGAGI, per germline. CDR3 sequence: CASSDLRGTDTQYF. CDR3 nucleotides: TGTGCCAGCAGTGACCTCCGGGGCACAGATACGCAGTATTTT.

The chain carries TRBV2 and TRBJ2-7; the D is unclear. Germline V CDR1 and CDR2: SNHLY, FYNNEI. The CDR3 length is 13 residues. V was trimmed by 0 bases and J by 2 bases, leaving 5 bases between them. CDR3 residues: CASSEAPTYEQYF. The CDR3 DNA is TGTGCCAGCAGTGAAGCGCCCACCTACGAGCAGTACTTC.

V usage is TRBV6-1 and J usage is TRBJ2-4; 8 nucleotides match TRBD2. The CDR3 sequence is 14 residues long. The V gene end was trimmed by 6 bases and the J gene end by 7 bases; junction bases not matched to a gene: 8. The germline CDR1 and CDR2 sequences are MNHNS and SASEGT. The CDR3 protein is CASRERELGNIQYF. The CDR3 nucleotides are TGTGCCAGCAGGGAGCGGGAGCTGGGGAACATTCAGTACTTC.

The V and J genes are TRBV7-9 and TRBJ1-6; D gene uncertain. Germline CDR1 reads SEHNR; CDR2 reads FQNEAQ (reference sequence). CDR3 length equals 15 residues. V shed 5 bases and J shed 7 bases, with 15 bases lying between them. In DNA form, the CDR3 reads TGTGCCAGCAGCCCCCTTGGAATCTCGAATTCACCCCTCCACTTT. It codes for CASSPLGISNSPLHF.

The chain carries TRBV5-1 and TRBJ1-1, with TRBD1 identical over 8 bases. The junction had 12 bases not matched to a gene; V was cut back by 4 bases and J by 4 bases. The CDR3 runs to 16 residues. Germline V gene lookup returns CDR1 SGHRS and CDR2 YFSETQ. Written as DNA, the CDR3 is TGCGCCAGCAGCACGAGACCGACAGGGGAGGGCACTGAAGCTTTCTTT. This codes for CASSTRPTGEGTEAFF.

The chain joins TRBV30 to TRBJ1-2; TRBD1 matches at 8 bases. The CDR3 contains 11 residues. V gave up 7 bases and J gave up 6 bases; unmatched junction bases: 4. Germline V gene data show CDR1 as GTSNPN and CDR2 as SVGIG (reference sequence). CDR3 amino acids: CALYRGDGYTF. DNA of the CDR3: TGTGCCTTATACAGGGGGGATGGCTACACCTTC. The entire variable domain, with the rest obtained from reference TRBV30 and TRBJ1-2, is as follows: SQTIHQWPATLVQPVGSPLSLECTVEGTSNPNLYWYRQAAGRGLQLLFYSVGIGQISSEVPQNLSASRPQDRQFILSSKKLLLSDSGFYLCALYRGDGYTFGSGTRLTVV.

The V call is TRBV7-8, the J call TRBJ2-3; D perhaps matches TRBD1 (7 bases). Germline V CDR1 and CDR2: SGHVS, FQNEAQ. The ends were cut back, 6 bases at V and 3 bases at J, with 19 bases in the middle. The CDR3 length is 16 residues. The DNA of the CDR3 is TGTGCCAGCAGTTCGGAGGGGGCCCTCCGGACAGATACGCAGTATTTT. As protein: CASSSEGALRTDTQYF.

The rearrangement links TRBV11-2 to TRBJ1-2; 11 bases map to TRBD1. The CDR3 has 18 residues. The germline CDR1 and CDR2 sequences are SGHAT and FQNNGV. Losses at the gene ends were 6 bases for V and 5 bases for J; bases not matched to a gene: 17. CDR3 coding DNA: TGTGCCAGCAGGTTAATCCGGACAGGGGGCCCGAGGGCTTATGGCTACACCTTC. Its translation: CASRLIRTGGPRAYGYTF.

This chain uses TRBV19 with TRBJ2-1; possibly TRBD2 for D (6 bases). The CDR3 sequence is 14 residues long. Germline values: CDR1 LNHDA, CDR2 SQIVND (reference sequence). Trimming shortened V by 6 bases and J by 2 bases, and 11 bases separated the two germline ends. The CDR3 reads CASRGGETYNEQFF. The CDR3 bases are TGTGCCAGTAGAGGCGGGGAAACCTACAATGAGCAGTTCTTC.

The chain employs TRBV7-9 and TRBJ1-1; no clear D. Trimming removed 5 bases at V and 5 bases at J, with 9 bases between. The CDR3 is made up of 12 amino acids. The germline gives CDR1 SEHNR, CDR2 FQNEAQ (reference sequence). The CDR3 sequence: CASSHQETEAFF. The CDR3 nucleotides are TGTGCCAGCAGCCACCAGGAGACTGAAGCTTTCTTT. Full variable domain (outside the CDR3, taken from reference TRBV7-9 and TRBJ1-1): DTGVSQNPRHKITKRGQNVTFRCDPISEHNRLYWYRQTLGQGPEFLTYFQNEAQLEKSRLLSDRFSAERPKGSFSTLEIQRTEQGDSAMYLCASSHQETEAFFGQGTRLTVV.

This clone turned up a few times. This sequence joins TRBV5-1 and TRBJ2-1; 9 nucleotides align to TRBD2. Germline V lookup: CDR1 SGHRS, CDR2 YFSETQ. The CDR3 has 14 residues. The V and J ends lost 3 bases and 7 bases, in that order; junction bases with no gene match: 5. CDR3 DNA: TGCGCCAGCAGCTCGGGACTAGCAACGAATGAGCAGTTCTTC. Translated: CASSSGLATNEQFF.

The chain combines TRBV9 with TRBJ2-2; D unresolved. V dropped 2 bases and J dropped 2 bases, with 13 bases sitting between them. Germline loops: CDR1 SGDLS, CDR2 YYNGEE. There are 16 residues in the CDR3. The CDR3 here is CASSVARRFNTGELFF. CDR3 nucleotides: TGTGCCAGCAGCGTCGCCCGGCGGTTCAACACCGGGGAGCTGTTTTTT.

The rearrangement links TRBV5-5 to TRBJ1-2; D remains ambiguous. This CDR3 comprises 13 residues. V lost 4 bases and J lost 10, with 17 bases in between. Germline V lookup: CDR1 SGHKS, CDR2 YYEKEE (reference sequence). The CDR3 reads CASSLIPSSDYTF. CDR3 in DNA: TGTGCCAGCAGCCTAATACCCAGTTCTGACTACACCTTC.

A few counts support this clone. Other nucleotide sequences from this sample produce the same CDR3. The chain carries TRBV5-1 and TRBJ2-5, with a weak D call TRBD1 (5 bases). With 4 bases removed from V and 2 bases from J, the gap between germline ends came to 12 bases. This CDR3 is built from 14 residues. Germline loops: CDR1 SGHRS, CDR2 YFSETQ. CDR3 sequence: CASSPRVGQETQYF. The CDR3 nucleotides are TGCGCCAGCAGCCCCAGGGTCGGGCAAGAGACCCAGTACTTC. The whole variable domain, remainder taken from reference TRBV5-1 and TRBJ2-5, is KAGVTQTPRYLIKTRGQQVTLSCSPISGHRSVSWYQQTPGQGLQFLFEYFSETQRNKGNFPGRFSGRQFSNSRSEMNVSTLELGDSALYLCASSPRVGQETQYFGPGTRLLVL.

The chain is built from TRBV2 and TRBJ2-5; 11 bases are shared with TRBD1. J lost 5 bases, V lost 8 bases, and 10 bases had no gene match. The CDR3 has 15 amino acids. Germline V gene lookup returns CDR1 SNHLY and CDR2 FYNNEI. The CDR3 protein is CASRPGTGGFETQYF. The CDR3 coding sequence is TGTGCCAGCCGTCCCGGGACAGGGGGATTTGAGACCCAGTACTTC. Supplemented by reference TRBV2 and TRBJ2-5, the full variable domain reads EPEVTQTPSHQVTQMGQEVILRCVPISNHLYFYWYRQILGQKVEFLVSFYNNEISEKSEIFDDQFSVERPDGSNFTLKIRSTKLEDSAMYFCASRPGTGGFETQYFGPGTRLLVL.

The CDR3 is CAIRTGTTSYEQYF. In DNA form, the CDR3 reads TGTGCCATCAGAACAGGGACAACCTCCTACGAGCAGTACTTC. V gene TRBV10-3 combines with J gene TRBJ2-5; D is perhaps TRBD1 (6 bases). The J call may be in error: the DNA end matches TRBJ2-7 better. The CDR3 extends over 14 amino acids. In germline, CDR1 is ENHRY, CDR2 SYGVKD.

The J gene is TRBJ1-5, the V gene TRBV2, with a weak D call TRBD1 (5 bases). V lost 6 bases, J lost 3 bases, and 12 bases lay in between. Germline V gives CDR1 SNHLY, CDR2 FYNNEI. The CDR3 is 14 amino acids. CDR3 nucleotide sequence: TGTGCCAGCAGGGACGACAGAGCCAATCAGCCCCAGCATTTT. Encoded protein: CASRDDRANQPQHF.